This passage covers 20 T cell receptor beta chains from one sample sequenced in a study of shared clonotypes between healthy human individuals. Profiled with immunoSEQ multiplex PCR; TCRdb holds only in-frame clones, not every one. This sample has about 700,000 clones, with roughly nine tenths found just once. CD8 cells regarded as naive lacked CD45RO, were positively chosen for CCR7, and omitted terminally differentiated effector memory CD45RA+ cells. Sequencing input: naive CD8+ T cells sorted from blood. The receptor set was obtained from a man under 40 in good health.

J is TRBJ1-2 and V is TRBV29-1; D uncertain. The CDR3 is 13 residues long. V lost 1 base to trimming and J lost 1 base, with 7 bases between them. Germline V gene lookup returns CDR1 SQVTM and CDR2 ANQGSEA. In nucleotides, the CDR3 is TGCAGCGTTGAAGTGAGGAGTAACTATGGCTACACCTTC. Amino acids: CSVEVRSNYGYTF.

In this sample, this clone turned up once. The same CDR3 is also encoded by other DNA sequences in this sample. CDR3 coding DNA: TGCAGCGTTGAGACCGGGACTGGGGCCAACGTCCTGACTTTC. Amino acid sequence: CSVETGTGANVLTF. This chain uses TRBV29-1 with TRBJ2-6, with a tentative D call TRBD2 (5 bases). The V gene's germline CDR1 is SQVTM and CDR2 ANQGSEA. Deletions cut 3 bases from V and 2 bases from J, with 8 bases between. This CDR3 comprises 14 residues.

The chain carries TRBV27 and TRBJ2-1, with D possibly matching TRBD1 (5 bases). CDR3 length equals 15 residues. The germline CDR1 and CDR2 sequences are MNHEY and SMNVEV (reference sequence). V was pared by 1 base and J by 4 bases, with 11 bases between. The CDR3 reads CASSLFPGPYNEQFF. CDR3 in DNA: TGTGCCAGCAGTTTATTCCCAGGGCCATACAATGAGCAGTTCTTC.

Written as DNA, the CDR3 is TGTGCCTGGAGTTACGGACCTAACTATGGCTACACCTTC. Amino acids: CAWSYGPNYGYTF. V gene TRBV30 combines with J gene TRBJ1-2; D gene unclear. The germline V and J ends were trimmed by 2 bases and 0 bases, with 7 bases remaining between them. CDR1 and CDR2 (germline): GTSNPN, SVGIG (reference sequence). The CDR3 loop spans 13 amino acids.

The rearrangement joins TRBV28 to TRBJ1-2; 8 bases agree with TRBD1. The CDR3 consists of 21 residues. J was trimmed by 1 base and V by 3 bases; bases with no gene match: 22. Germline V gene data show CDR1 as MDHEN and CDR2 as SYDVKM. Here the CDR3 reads CASSFPGPTGTGRGDNYGYTF. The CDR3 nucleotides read TGTGCCAGCAGTTTCCCGGGCCCAACAGGGACAGGTAGAGGGGATAACTATGGCTACACCTTC.

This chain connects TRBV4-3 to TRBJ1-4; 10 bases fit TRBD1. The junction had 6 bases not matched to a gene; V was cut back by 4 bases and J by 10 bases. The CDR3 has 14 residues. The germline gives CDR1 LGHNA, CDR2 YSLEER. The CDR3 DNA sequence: TGCGCCAGCAGCCCGGGACAGGGGCTTGGAAAACTGTTTTTT. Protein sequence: CASSPGQGLGKLFF.

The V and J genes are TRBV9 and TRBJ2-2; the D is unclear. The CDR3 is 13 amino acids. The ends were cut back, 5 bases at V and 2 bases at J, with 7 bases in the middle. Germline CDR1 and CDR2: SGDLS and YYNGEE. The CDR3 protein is CASSDVNTGELFF. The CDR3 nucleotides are TGTGCCAGCAGTGACGTAAACACCGGGGAGCTGTTTTTT.

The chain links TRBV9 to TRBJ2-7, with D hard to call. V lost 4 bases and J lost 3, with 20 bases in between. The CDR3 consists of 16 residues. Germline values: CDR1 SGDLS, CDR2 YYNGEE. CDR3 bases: TGTGCCAGCAGCCCCAATGTGGCAGCCGAGAACTACGAGCAGTACTTC. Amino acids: CASSPNVAAENYEQYF.

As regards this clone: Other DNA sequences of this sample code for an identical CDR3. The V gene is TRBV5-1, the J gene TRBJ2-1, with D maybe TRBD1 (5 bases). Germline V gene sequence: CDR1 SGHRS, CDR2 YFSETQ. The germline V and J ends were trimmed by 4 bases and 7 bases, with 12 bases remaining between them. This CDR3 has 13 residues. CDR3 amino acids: CASSLDSYNEQFF. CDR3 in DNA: TGCGCCAGCAGCCTCGACAGTTATAATGAGCAGTTCTTC.

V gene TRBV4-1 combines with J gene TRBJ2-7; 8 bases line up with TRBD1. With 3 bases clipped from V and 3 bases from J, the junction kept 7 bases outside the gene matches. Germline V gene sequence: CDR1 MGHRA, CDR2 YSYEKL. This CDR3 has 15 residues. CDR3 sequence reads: CASSHLDRGDYEQYF. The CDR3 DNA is TGCGCCAGCAGCCACTTAGACAGGGGAGACTACGAGCAGTACTTC.

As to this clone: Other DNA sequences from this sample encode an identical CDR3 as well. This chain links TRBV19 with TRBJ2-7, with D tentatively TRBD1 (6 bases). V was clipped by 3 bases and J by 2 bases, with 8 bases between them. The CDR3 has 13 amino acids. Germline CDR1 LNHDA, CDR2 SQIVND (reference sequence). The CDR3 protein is CASSIRDTYEQYF. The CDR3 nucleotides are TGTGCCAGTAGTATTCGGGACACCTACGAGCAGTACTTC.

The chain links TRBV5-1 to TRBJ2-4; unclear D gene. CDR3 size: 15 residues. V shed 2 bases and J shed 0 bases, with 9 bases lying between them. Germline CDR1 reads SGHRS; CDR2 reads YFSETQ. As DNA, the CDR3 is TGCGCCAGCAGCTTAGAAGCGAGAGCCAAAAACATTCAGTACTTC. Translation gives CASSLEARAKNIQYF.

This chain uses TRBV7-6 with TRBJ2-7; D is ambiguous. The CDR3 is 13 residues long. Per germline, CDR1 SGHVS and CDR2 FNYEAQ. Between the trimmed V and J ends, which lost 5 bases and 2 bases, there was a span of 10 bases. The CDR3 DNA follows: TGTGCCAGCAGCCCCGGGCTGACCTACGAGCAGTACTTC. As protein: CASSPGLTYEQYF.

The CDR3 DNA is TGTGCCAGCAGTTTGGGGGGGACCAATCAGCCCCAGCATTTT. Protein product: CASSLGGTNQPQHF. V and J are TRBV28 and TRBJ1-5; D possibly corresponds to TRBD1 (5 bases). From germline, CDR1 is MDHEN and CDR2 SYDVKM. Deletions cut 3 bases from V and 3 bases from J, with 9 bases between. The CDR3 extends over 14 amino acids.

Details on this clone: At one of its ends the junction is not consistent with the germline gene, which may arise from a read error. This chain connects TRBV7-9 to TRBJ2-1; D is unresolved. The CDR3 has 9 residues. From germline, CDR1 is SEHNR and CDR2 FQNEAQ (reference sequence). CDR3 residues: CASGGENLF. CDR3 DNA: TGTGCCAGCGGTGGGGAAAACCTCTTC.

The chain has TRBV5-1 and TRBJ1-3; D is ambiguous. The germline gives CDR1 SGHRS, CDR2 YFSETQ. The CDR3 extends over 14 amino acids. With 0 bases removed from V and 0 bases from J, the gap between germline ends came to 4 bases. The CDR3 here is CASSLEASGNTIYF. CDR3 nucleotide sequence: TGCGCCAGCAGCTTGGAAGCCTCTGGAAACACCATATATTTT.

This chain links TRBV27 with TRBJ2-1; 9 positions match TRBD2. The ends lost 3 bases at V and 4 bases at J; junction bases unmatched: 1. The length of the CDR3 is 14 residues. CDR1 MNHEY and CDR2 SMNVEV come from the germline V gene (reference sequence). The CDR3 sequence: CASSFAGGYNEQFF. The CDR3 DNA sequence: TGTGCCAGCAGTTTTGCGGGAGGGTACAATGAGCAGTTCTTC.

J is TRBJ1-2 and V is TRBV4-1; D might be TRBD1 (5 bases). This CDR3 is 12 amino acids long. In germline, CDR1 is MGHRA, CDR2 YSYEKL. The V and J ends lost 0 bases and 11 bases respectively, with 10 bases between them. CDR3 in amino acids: CASSQDLEGYTF. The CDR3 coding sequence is TGCGCCAGCAGCCAAGATTTAGAGGGGTACACCTTC.

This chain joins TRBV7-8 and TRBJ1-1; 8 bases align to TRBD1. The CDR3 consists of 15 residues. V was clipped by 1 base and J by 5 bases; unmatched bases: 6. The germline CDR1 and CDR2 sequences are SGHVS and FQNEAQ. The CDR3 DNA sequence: TGTGCCAGCAGCTTAGGGGGGACAGGTCGTACTGAAGCTTTCTTT. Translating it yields CASSLGGTGRTEAFF. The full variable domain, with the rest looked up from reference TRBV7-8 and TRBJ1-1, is GAGVSQSPRYKVAKRGQDVALRCDPISGHVSLFWYQQALGQGPEFLTYFQNEAQLDKSGLPSDRFFAERPEGSVSTLKIQRTQQEDSAVYLCASSLGGTGRTEAFFGQGTRLTVV.

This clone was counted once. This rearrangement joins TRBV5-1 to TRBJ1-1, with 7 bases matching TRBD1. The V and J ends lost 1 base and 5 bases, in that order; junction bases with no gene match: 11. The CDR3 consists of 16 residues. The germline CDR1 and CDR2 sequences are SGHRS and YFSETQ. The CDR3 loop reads CASSLYPRQGGTEAFF. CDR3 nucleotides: TGCGCCAGCAGCTTGTATCCTCGACAGGGCGGAACTGAAGCTTTCTTT.